The rows below give T cell receptor beta chains drawn from one sample of a study of blood T cell repertoires in COVID-19. Profiling relied on immunoSEQ multiplex PCR, and the TCRdb table lists in-frame clones only, not all of them. This sample has more than 110,000 clones, with approximately 79% found just once. What was sequenced was peripheral blood. These receptors all come from a man between 60 and 70 years old with acute or convalescent COVID-19. CDR3s include the opening cysteine and the closing phenylalanine or tryptophan. The D gene is left open where the match is weak. Clone size, where shown, is once, few, many, or a class for clones that have expanded.

D gene: TRBD1; V gene: TRBV30; CDR3 length: 13; clone size: once; J gene: TRBJ1-1; CDR3 protein: CAWDRVRDTEAFF; CDR3 DNA: TGTGCCTGGGACAGGGTTAGGGACACTGAAGCTTTCTTT
D gene: NA; V gene: TRBV3-1/TRBV3-2; CDR3 length: 15; clone size: few; J gene: TRBJ1-5; CDR3 protein: CASSQDLFGNQPQHF; CDR3 DNA: TGTGCCAGCAGCCAAGATCTATTCGGTAATCAGCCCCAGCATTTT
D gene: TRBD1; V gene: TRBV18; CDR3 length: 13; clone size: NA; J gene: TRBJ1-1; CDR3 protein: CASSRDSNSEAFF; CDR3 DNA: TGTGCCAGCTCACGGGACAGCAACTCTGAAGCTTTCTTT
D gene: TRBD1; V gene: TRBV6-6; CDR3 length: 13; clone size: few; J gene: TRBJ1-1; CDR3 protein: CASSDRGNTEAFF; CDR3 DNA: TGTGCCAGCAGTGACAGGGGGAACACTGAAGCTTTCTTT
D gene: TRBD2; V gene: TRBV30; CDR3 length: 13; clone size: NA; J gene: TRBJ2-1; CDR3 protein: CAWSAGGVNEQFF; CDR3 DNA: TGTGCCTGGAGTGCGGGAGGGGTCAATGAGCAGTTCTTC
D gene: TRBD2; V gene: TRBV3-1/TRBV3-2; CDR3 length: 17; clone size: NA; J gene: TRBJ2-2; CDR3 protein: CASSQEGLAGNTGELFF; CDR3 DNA: TGTGCCAGCAGCCAAGAAGGACTAGCGGGGAACACCGGGGAGCTGTTTTTT
D gene: TRBD1; V gene: TRBV15; CDR3 length: 15; clone size: once; J gene: TRBJ1-1; CDR3 protein: CATSRDRLQGAEAFF; CDR3 DNA: TGTGCCACCAGCAGAGATAGGTTACAGGGGGCTGAAGCTTTCTTT
D gene: TRBD1; V gene: TRBV29-1; CDR3 length: 13; clone size: NA; J gene: TRBJ1-2; CDR3 protein: CSAGQGAVGGYTF; CDR3 DNA: TGCAGCGCCGGACAGGGGGCGGTAGGTGGCTACACCTTC
D gene: NA; V gene: TRBV4-3; CDR3 length: 14; clone size: NA; J gene: TRBJ1-5; CDR3 protein: CASSQVLSGQPQHF; CDR3 DNA: TGCGCCAGCAGCCAAGTTTTATCCGGTCAGCCCCAGCATTTT
D gene: NA; V gene: TRBV7-2; CDR3 length: 15; clone size: NA; J gene: TRBJ1-2; CDR3 protein: CASSSTGVYNYGYTF; CDR3 DNA: TGTGCCAGCAGTTCAACCGGGGTATACAACTATGGCTACACCTTC
D gene: NA; V gene: TRBV19; CDR3 length: 15; clone size: NA; J gene: TRBJ1-3; CDR3 protein: CASSKDRTSGNTIYF; CDR3 DNA: TGTGCCAGTAGCAAAGACAGGACCTCTGGAAACACCATATATTTT
D gene: NA; V gene: TRBV27; CDR3 length: 14; clone size: few; J gene: TRBJ1-6; CDR3 protein: CASSFGGTNSPLHF; CDR3 DNA: TGTGCCAGCAGTTTTGGAGGGACTAATTCACCCCTCCACTTT
D gene: TRBD2; V gene: TRBV5-1; CDR3 length: 15; clone size: NA; J gene: TRBJ2-2; CDR3 protein: CASSGGLAGGGELFF; CDR3 DNA: TGCGCCAGCAGCGGCGGGCTAGCGGGTGGCGGGGAGCTGTTTTTT
D gene: NA; V gene: TRBV12-3/TRBV12-4; CDR3 length: 13; clone size: NA; J gene: TRBJ1-5; CDR3 protein: CASSPSFNQPQHF; CDR3 DNA: TGTGCCAGCAGTCCTTCCTTTAATCAGCCCCAGCATTTT
D gene: NA; V gene: TRBV4-3; CDR3 length: 14; clone size: NA; J gene: TRBJ1-4; CDR3 protein: CASSYIMDSEKLFF; CDR3 DNA: TGCGCCAGCAGTTACATAATGGACAGTGAAAAACTGTTTTTT
D gene: TRBD2; V gene: TRBV4-2; CDR3 length: 15; clone size: NA; J gene: TRBJ2-1; CDR3 protein: CASSLGLADYNEQFF; CDR3 DNA: TGTGCCAGCAGCTTGGGACTAGCGGACTACAATGAGCAGTTCTTC
D gene: TRBD1; V gene: TRBV6-5; CDR3 length: 14; clone size: NA; J gene: TRBJ2-1; CDR3 protein: CATKNPGQLLVQFF; CDR3 DNA: TGTGCCACTAAGAACCCGGGACAGCTTTTAGTGCAGTTCTTC
D gene: TRBD2; V gene: TRBV5-1; CDR3 length: 16; clone size: NA; J gene: TRBJ2-3; CDR3 protein: CASSTGLAGREDTQYF; CDR3 DNA: TGCGCCAGCAGCACTGGACTAGCGGGGAGGGAGGATACGCAGTATTTT
D gene: NA; V gene: TRBV27; CDR3 length: 18; clone size: NA; J gene: TRBJ2-1; CDR3 protein: CASSFYPPAGLTYNEQFF; CDR3 DNA: TGTGCCAGCAGTTTTTATCCCCCCGCAGGGCTAACCTACAATGAGCAGTTCTTC
D gene: TRBD2; V gene: TRBV6-2/TRBV6-3; CDR3 length: 15; clone size: NA; J gene: TRBJ2-7; CDR3 protein: CASSPPGLLNYEQYF; CDR3 DNA: TGTGCCAGCAGCCCGCCGGGACTACTAAACTACGAGCAGTACTTC
D gene: TRBD2; V gene: TRBV6-5; CDR3 length: 16; clone size: NA; J gene: TRBJ2-1; CDR3 protein: CASSYSMGLAGDEQFF; CDR3 DNA: TGTGCCAGCAGTTACTCGATGGGACTAGCGGGCGATGAGCAGTTCTTC
D gene: NA; V gene: TRBV4-3; CDR3 length: 13; clone size: NA; J gene: TRBJ1-2; CDR3 protein: CASSQSGNYGYTF; CDR3 DNA: TGCGCCAGCAGCCAATCAGGGAACTATGGCTACACCTTC
D gene: TRBD1; V gene: TRBV7-9; CDR3 length: 15; clone size: few; J gene: TRBJ1-1; CDR3 protein: CASSRTRDRHTEAFF; CDR3 DNA: TGTGCCAGCAGCCGAACCCGGGACAGGCACACTGAAGCTTTCTTT
D gene: NA; V gene: TRBV28; CDR3 length: 12; clone size: NA; J gene: TRBJ1-5; CDR3 protein: CASSRTGGPQHF; CDR3 DNA: TGTGCCAGCAGCCGGACTGGAGGGCCCCAGCATTTT
D gene: NA; V gene: TRBV28; CDR3 length: 13; clone size: NA; J gene: TRBJ1-2; CDR3 protein: CASSLIGTNGYTF; CDR3 DNA: TGTGCCAGCAGTTTAATCGGGACTAATGGCTACACCTTC
D gene: NA; V gene: TRBV27; CDR3 length: 15; clone size: NA; J gene: TRBJ1-6; CDR3 protein: CASSLSRQGKSPLHF; CDR3 DNA: TGTGCCAGCAGTTTATCGCGCCAGGGAAAATCACCCCTCCACTTT
D gene: TRBD1; V gene: TRBV7-8; CDR3 length: 15; clone size: NA; J gene: TRBJ2-1; CDR3 protein: CASSLGPGQHNEQFF; CDR3 DNA: TGTGCCAGCAGCTTAGGGCCGGGACAGCACAATGAGCAGTTCTTC
D gene: TRBD1; V gene: TRBV9; CDR3 length: 14; clone size: few; J gene: TRBJ2-7; CDR3 protein: CASSGGQGVPEQYF; CDR3 DNA: TGTGCCAGCAGCGGTGGACAGGGGGTACCCGAGCAGTACTTC
D gene: NA; V gene: TRBV6-5; CDR3 length: 15; clone size: NA; J gene: TRBJ2-7; CDR3 protein: CASTSSGGQYYEQYF; CDR3 DNA: TGTGCCAGCACTTCCTCCGGCGGACAATACTACGAGCAGTACTTC
D gene: TRBD2; V gene: TRBV25-1; CDR3 length: 15; clone size: NA; J gene: TRBJ2-7; CDR3 protein: CASSRTSGSTYEQYF; CDR3 DNA: TGTGCCAGCAGCCGCACTAGCGGGAGTACCTACGAGCAGTACTTC
D gene: NA; V gene: TRBV29-1; CDR3 length: 14; clone size: few; J gene: TRBJ1-1; CDR3 protein: CSVESVGRNTEAFF; CDR3 DNA: TGCAGCGTTGAGTCCGTAGGGAGGAACACTGAAGCTTTCTTT
D gene: TRBD1; V gene: TRBV19; CDR3 length: 14; clone size: NA; J gene: TRBJ1-5; CDR3 protein: CASSTGQGDQPQHF; CDR3 DNA: TGTGCCAGTAGTACGGGACAGGGCGATCAGCCCCAGCATTTT
D gene: TRBD1; V gene: TRBV5-1; CDR3 length: 16; clone size: NA; J gene: TRBJ2-3; CDR3 protein: CASSSGQVPSTDTQYF; CDR3 DNA: TGCGCCAGCAGCTCGGGACAGGTCCCTAGCACAGATACGCAGTATTTT
D gene: TRBD1; V gene: TRBV4-2; CDR3 length: 15; clone size: NA; J gene: TRBJ1-5; CDR3 protein: CASSQSGQGGQPQHF; CDR3 DNA: TGTGCCAGCAGCCAATCTGGACAGGGAGGACAGCCCCAGCATTTT